This T cell receptor beta chain was identified in a study of identical twins. Study-wide points: Within cord blood, abundant beta clonotypes carried fewer insertions, but memory repertoires showed no such trend. Low generation probability was overrepresented in out-of-frame alpha sequences shared by twins. The authors drew conclusions from cross-sectional statistical analysis rather than following the same donors.

Addition of a universal primer site occurred through template switching, and cDNA carried unique molecular identifiers. TCRdb re-derived calls from the 5' RACE reads in MiXCR, one entry per CDR3 protein. The sample shows some 900,000 distinct CDR3 sequences, about 12% of them seen only once. The V and J ends lost 8 bases and 0 bases respectively, with 24 bases between them. Germline assignment: CDR1 MNHNS and CDR2 SASEGT. The CDR3 extends over 18 amino acids. This clonotype has more than one count but fewer than ten. Its antigen remains unidentified. These data were also filed under a second study, of yellow fever vaccine responses in identical twins.

Sequenced input: PBMCs. The clonotype originates from a woman under 30 in good health. The chain employs TRBV6-1 and TRBJ2-3, with TRBD1 as a possible D gene (6 bases). The CDR3 sequence is CASANRVAQGLSTDTQYF. The CDR3 coding sequence is TGTGCCAGCGCTAACAGGGTAGCTCAGGGATTAAGCACAGATACGCAGTATTTT.